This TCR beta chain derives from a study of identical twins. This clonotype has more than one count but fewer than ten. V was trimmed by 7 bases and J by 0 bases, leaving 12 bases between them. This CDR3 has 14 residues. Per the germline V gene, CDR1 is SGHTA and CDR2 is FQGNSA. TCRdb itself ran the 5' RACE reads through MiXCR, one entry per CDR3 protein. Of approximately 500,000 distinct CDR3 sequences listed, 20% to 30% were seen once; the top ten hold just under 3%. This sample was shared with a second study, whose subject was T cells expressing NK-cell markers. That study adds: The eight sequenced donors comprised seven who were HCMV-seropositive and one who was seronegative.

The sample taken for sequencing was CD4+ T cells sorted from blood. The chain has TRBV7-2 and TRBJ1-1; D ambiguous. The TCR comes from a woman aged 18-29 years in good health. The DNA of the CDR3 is TGTGCCAGCACATTCGGGAGGATGAACACTGAAGCTTTCTTT. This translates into CASTFGRMNTEAFF. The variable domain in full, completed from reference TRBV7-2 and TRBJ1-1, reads GAGVSQSPSNKVTEKGKDVELRCDPISGHTALYWYRQSLGQGLEFLIYFQGNSAPDKSGLPSDRFSAERTGGSVSTLTIQRTQQEDSAVYLCASTFGRMNTEAFFGQGTRLTVV.